This T cell receptor beta chain came from a study of OX40 agonist ivuxolimab in advanced cancers. Study-wide points: Partly responding patients at 0.1-3.0 mg/kg showed some of the smallest clonal expansion. Antigens targeted by the expanded peripheral T cells were not determined. Clones of CD4+ and CD8+ blood T cells grew by week 6 at doses of 0.1 to 3.0 mg/kg.

Any history of autoimmune disease or systemic immunosuppression disqualified patients. On this clone itself: No antigen is known for it.

Sequencing was performed with immunoSEQ multiplex PCR; in TCRdb, only in-frame clones are kept and a portion is missing. The repertoire holds 82,000 or so clones, approximately 85% seen once, with roughly 2.5% in the top ten. Germline V gene data show CDR1 as MNHNS and CDR2 as SASEGT. The CDR3 is 14 amino acids. Trimming shortened V by 4 bases and J by 5 bases, and 14 bases separated the two germline ends. The rearrangement uses TRBV6-1 and TRBJ1-2; the D gene is possibly TRBD1 (6 bases). The TCR comes from an adult with an advanced solid tumor such as melanoma, head and neck, liver or kidney cancer. Sequenced here: CD4+ or CD8+ T cells sorted from blood, sampled in a trial of the OX40 agonist ivuxolimab. The CDR3 nucleotides are TGTGCCAGCAGTGTAGACATAGGGGGATATGGCTACACCTTC. Translated: CASSVDIGGYGYTF.